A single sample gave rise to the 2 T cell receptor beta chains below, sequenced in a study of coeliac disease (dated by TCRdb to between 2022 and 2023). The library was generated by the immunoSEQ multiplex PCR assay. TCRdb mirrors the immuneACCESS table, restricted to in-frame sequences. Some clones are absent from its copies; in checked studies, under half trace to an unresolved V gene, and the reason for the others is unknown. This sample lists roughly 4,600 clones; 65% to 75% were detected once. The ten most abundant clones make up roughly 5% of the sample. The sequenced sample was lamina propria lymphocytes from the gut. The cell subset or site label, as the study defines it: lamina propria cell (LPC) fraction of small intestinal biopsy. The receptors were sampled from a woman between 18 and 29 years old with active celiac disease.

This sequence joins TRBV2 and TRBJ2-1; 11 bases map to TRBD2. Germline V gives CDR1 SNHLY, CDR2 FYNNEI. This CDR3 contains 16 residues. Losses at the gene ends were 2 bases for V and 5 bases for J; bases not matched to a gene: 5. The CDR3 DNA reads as TGTGCCAGCAGTGAACCACTAGCGGGGGTTGACAATGAGCAGTTCTTC. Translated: CASSEPLAGVDNEQFF.

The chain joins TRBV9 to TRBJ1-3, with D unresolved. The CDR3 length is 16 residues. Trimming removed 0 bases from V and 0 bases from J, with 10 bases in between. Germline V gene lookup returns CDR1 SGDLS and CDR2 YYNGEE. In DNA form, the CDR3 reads TGTGCCAGCAGCGTAGAAAACAGCCCCTCTGGAAACACCATATATTTT. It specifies CASSVENSPSGNTIYF.